These 7 T cell receptor beta chains share one sample of origin, sequenced in a study of T cells in Graves' hyperthyroidism and ophthalmopathy. The CDR3 regions of TCR beta were amplified from RNA transcripts. The study used the HTBI primer set for a first-round RT-PCR of the TCR CDR3. TCRdb re-analysed the multiplex PCR reads in MiXCR, keeping a single row per CDR3 protein. The repertoire holds a few hundred thousand distinct CDR3 sequences, with about 16% as singletons. The sample was blood. The origin of the receptors is a woman in her twenties or thirties with Graves' ophthalmopathy.

The sample holds many counts of this clonotype. J is TRBJ1-1 and V is TRBV3-1; D uncertain. From germline, CDR1 is LGHDT and CDR2 YNNKEL (reference sequence). The V end was cut by 4 bases, the J end by 3 bases, with 9 bases between. The CDR3 has 13 amino acids. This CDR3 is CASSPSQDTEAFF. The CDR3 nucleotides read TGTGCCAGCAGCCCCAGCCAGGACACTGAAGCTTTCTTT.

The table lists this clonotype with many counts. CDR3 nucleotide sequence: TGTGCCTTGGACAAGAACACCGGGGAGCTGTTTTTT. Translation: CALDKNTGELFF. The chain links TRBV30 to TRBJ2-2, with TRBD1 as a possible D gene (5 bases). This CDR3 is 12 amino acids long. Trimming stripped 7 bases from V and 1 base from J, with 7 bases between. CDR1 is GTSNPN, CDR2 SVGIG, per germline (reference sequence).

This clonotype showed up many times. V gene TRBV11-2 combines with J gene TRBJ2-5; D gene ambiguous. Germline CDR1 is SGHAT and CDR2 is FQNNGV. V was pared by 4 bases and J by 13 bases, with 22 bases between. The CDR3 length is 14 residues. The CDR3 region is CASSSPRPGFPWYF. CDR3 sequence (DNA): TGTGCCAGCAGCTCACCCCGTCCCGGTTTCCCCTGGTACTTC.

The CDR3 is CASSFVGFGGEQFF. In DNA form, the CDR3 reads TGTGCCAGCAGTTTTGTAGGGTTCGGGGGTGAGCAGTTCTTC. The V and J genes are TRBV27 and TRBJ2-1; weak D call: TRBD2 (6 bases). Per the germline V gene, CDR1 is MNHEY and CDR2 is SMNVEV (reference sequence). Trimming stripped 3 bases from V and 9 bases from J, with 15 bases between. The CDR3 is 14 amino acids.

The table lists this clonotype with a few counts. The CDR3 is CASSIRDRYTDTQYF. The CDR3, as DNA: TGTGCCAGTAGTATAAGGGACAGGTACACAGATACGCAGTATTTT. The chain carries TRBV19 and TRBJ2-3, with 8 positions matching TRBD1. Germline values: CDR1 LNHDA, CDR2 SQIVND (reference sequence). The CDR3 spans 15 residues. Trimming at V came to 2 bases and at J to 2 bases, leaving 3 bases not matched to a gene.

This clonotype was observed a handful of times. The chain uses TRBV7-3 and TRBJ1-1; possible D gene TRBD1, 6 bases. In germline, CDR1 is SGHTA, CDR2 FQGTGA. The CDR3 has 16 residues. V lost 5 bases and J lost 1, with 17 bases in between. The CDR3 loop reads CASSPNADSPNTEAFF. The DNA for the CDR3 is TGTGCCAGCAGCCCCAATGCGGACAGCCCGAACACTGAAGCTTTCTTT.

This clonotype was detected ten times or more. The chain couples TRBV29-1 to TRBJ2-3, with 9 bases lining up with TRBD1. The CDR3 extends over 15 amino acids. Trimming took 4 bases from V and 2 from J; bases not matched to a gene: 7. In germline, CDR1 is SQVTM, CDR2 ANQGSEA. DNA for the CDR3: TGCAGCGTTGCAGGGGGACAGGGAATCACAGATACGCAGTATTTT. This encodes CSVAGGQGITDTQYF.